These 20 T cell receptor beta chains were sequenced from one sample in a study of blood T cells in healthy people across ages (dated by TCRdb to between 2015 and 2017). The library was built by means of 5' RACE. TCRdb records Illumina HiSeq 2500 as the sequencer. A second PCR of roughly 7 to 11 cycles was performed with a sample-barcoded 5' primer and a J-beta primer mix. TCRdb's own reprocessing of the public reads used fastp at Q25 and MiXCR and kept productive beta chains. CDR3 protein sequences are deduplicated, and each keeps its most common genes and DNA. This sample comprises around 650,000 distinct CDR3 sequences, approximately 40% of them detected only once. The biggest ten clones account for around 32% of the sample. The sequencing sample was made of blood. The receptors were sampled from a man at least 80 years old in good health.

The V and J genes are TRBV12-3 or TRBV12-4 and TRBJ2-1; D gene unclear. The CDR3 sequence is 11 residues long. V was clipped by 3 bases and J by 9 bases, with 6 bases between them. The DNA for the CDR3 is TGTGCCAGCAGTTTGTTGGGTGAGCAGTTCTTC. This codes for CASSLLGEQFF.

This clonotype was recorded at least ten times. This chain joins TRBV21-1 and TRBJ2-7; the D call TRBD2 from the table was never checked on the DNA. TRBV21-1 is flagged as a pseudogene. The CDR3 is 17 amino acids. The CDR3: CASSKEGSAGPTYEQYF. CDR3 coding DNA: TGTGCCAGCAGCAAAGAGGGATCAGCGGGCCCTACCTACGAGCAGTACTTC.

The genes are TRBV7-2 and TRBJ2-5; TRBD1 agrees at 8 bases. The CDR3 contains 17 residues. Trimming at V came to 0 bases and at J to 2 bases, leaving 8 bases not matched to a gene. In germline, CDR1 is SGHTA, CDR2 FQGNSA. The CDR3 DNA sequence: TGTGCCAGCAGCTTAGCAGCCGGGACAGGATCACAAGAGACCCAGTACTTC. Translation: CASSLAAGTGSQETQYF. The variable domain in full, with the rest retrieved from reference TRBV7-2 and TRBJ2-5, is GAGVSQSPSNKVTEKGKDVELRCDPISGHTALYWYRQSLGQGLEFLIYFQGNSAPDKSGLPSDRFSAERTGGSVSTLTIQRTQQEDSAVYLCASSLAAGTGSQETQYFGPGTRLLVL.

For the CDR3, the DNA is TGCGCCAGCAGCCAAGACAGGACAGAAAGGAGGCTCCCCTTTGAGCAGTTCTTC. Its translation: CASSQDRTERRLPFEQFF. The chain is built from TRBV4-3 and TRBJ2-1; weak D call: TRBD1 (6 bases). V lost 0 bases and J lost 9, with 24 bases in between. Germline V gene sequence: CDR1 LGHNA, CDR2 YSLEER. The CDR3 length is 18 residues.

The chain links TRBV7-9 to TRBJ2-2; 7 nucleotides agree with TRBD1. Germline V gene data show CDR1 as SEHNR and CDR2 as FQNEAQ (reference sequence). The CDR3 is 17 amino acids. V lost 3 bases and J lost 6; bases outside the gene matches: 13. DNA of the CDR3: TGTGCCAGCAGCTTCTCAGGGGGTTCCGTTGTTTCCGGGGAGCTGTTTTTT. This codes for CASSFSGGSVVSGELFF.

In this sample, this clonotype turned up a few times. The rearrangement joins TRBV10-2 to TRBJ2-3; D not certain. V lost 0 bases and J lost 11, with 9 bases in between. Germline lookup yields CDR1 WSHSY and CDR2 SAAADI. The CDR3 loop spans 12 amino acids. The CDR3 DNA reads as TGCGCCAGCAGTGAGTCGGAACAACGGCAGTATTTT. Translating gives CASSESEQRQYF.

This clonotype turned up a few times. The chain carries TRBV2 and TRBJ1-2; D unclear. V lost 1 base, J lost 0 bases, and 12 bases lay in between. From germline, CDR1 is SNHLY and CDR2 FYNNEI. The CDR3 has 16 residues. The DNA of the CDR3 is TGTGCCAGCAGTGAAGGGAACAGCGATTCTAACTATGGCTACACCTTC. This gives the protein CASSEGNSDSNYGYTF.

CDR3 nucleotide sequence: TGTGCCAGCAGTACCATAGGGGGAAGCTCCTACGAGCAGTACTTC. It codes for CASSTIGGSSYEQYF. The chain recombines TRBV6-2 or TRBV6-3 with TRBJ2-7; D perhaps matches TRBD1 (6 bases). The germline V gene encodes CDR1 MNHEY and CDR2 SVGEGT. V was cut by 5 bases and J by 0 bases, with 14 bases left in between. The CDR3 totals 15 residues.

This chain connects TRBV28 to TRBJ1-5; a possible D gene is TRBD1 (6 bases). This CDR3 is built from 17 residues. Looked up from germline, CDR1 is MDHEN and CDR2 is SYDVKM. The V end lost 5 bases, the J end lost 0 bases, and 17 bases lay between the germline ends. The CDR3 here is CASSGNRARYSNQPQHF. The CDR3 DNA is TGTGCCAGCAGTGGCAACAGGGCGAGGTATAGCAATCAGCCCCAGCATTTT.

This clonotype was found a few times. The V and J genes are TRBV6-2 or TRBV6-3 and TRBJ2-5; TRBD1 matches at 10 bases. V gave up 6 bases and J gave up 5 bases; unmatched junction bases: 6. CDR3 length: 14 residues. CDR1 MNHEY and CDR2 SVGEGT come from the germline V gene. The CDR3 bases are TGTGCCAGCAGGCCGGGACAGGGGATCGAGACCCAGTACTTC. Translating it yields CASRPGQGIETQYF.

The V gene is TRBV5-1, the J gene TRBJ1-1; no clear D. The germline V gene encodes CDR1 SGHRS and CDR2 YFSETQ. Trimming shortened V by 0 bases and J by 0 bases, and 12 bases separated the two germline ends. This CDR3 is 16 amino acids long. CDR3 region: CASSLDIPDLNTEAFF. CDR3 sequence (DNA): TGCGCCAGCAGCTTGGACATTCCGGATTTGAACACTGAAGCTTTCTTT.

The chain employs TRBV12-3 or TRBV12-4 and TRBJ2-4; D is ambiguous. The CDR3 is 13 amino acids. The ends were cut back, 6 bases at V and 13 bases at J, with 19 bases in the middle. The CDR3 coding sequence is TGTGCCAGCAGGGACGGACCCCTACGAGTGCAGTACTTC. It is translated as CASRDGPLRVQYF.

The genes are TRBV11-2 and TRBJ2-7, with 7 bases lining up with TRBD2. After removal of 3 bases from V and 3 bases from J, the junction contained 11 bases not matched to a gene. The V gene's germline CDR1 is SGHAT and CDR2 FQNNGV. The CDR3 is made up of 16 amino acids. The CDR3 loop reads CASSLRGEGFRYEQYF. CDR3 DNA: TGTGCCAGCAGCTTGCGCGGGGAGGGCTTTCGCTACGAGCAGTACTTC.

The V gene is TRBV29-1, the J gene TRBJ2-5; a weak D match, TRBD1 (6 bases). CDR1 is SQVTM and CDR2 is ANQGSEA in the germline V gene. The germline V and J ends were trimmed by 6 bases and 11 bases, with 22 bases remaining between them. The length of the CDR3 is 13 residues. The CDR3 sequence: CSVFAQGGDEQYF. CDR3 bases: TGCAGCGTCTTCGCACAGGGTGGGGACGAACAGTACTTC.

This clonotype has only a few counts. This chain uses TRBV10-1 with TRBJ2-3, with TRBD2 matching over 8 bases. Germline V gene sequence: CDR1 WNHNN, CDR2 SYGVQD (reference sequence). CDR3 length equals 16 residues. J was trimmed by 5 bases and V by 4 bases; bases with no gene match: 11. CDR3 nucleotide sequence: TGCGCCAGCAGTGGCCCTGGCAGGAGCGGGAGAGATACGCAGTATTTT. Its translation is CASSGPGRSGRDTQYF.

This clonotype was counted only a few times. The chain uses TRBV24-1 and TRBJ1-2, with TRBD1 matching 8 bases. CDR1 is KGHDR and CDR2 is SFDVKD in the germline V gene. This CDR3 contains 14 residues. V was pared by 0 bases and J by 8 bases, with 4 bases of the junction left unmatched. Written as DNA, the CDR3 is TGTGCCACCAGTGATTTGAGGACAGGGAACGGCTACACCTTC. It is translated as CATSDLRTGNGYTF.

This clonotype was counted a few times. The chain employs TRBV6-2 or TRBV6-3 and TRBJ2-7; no clear D gene. Germline V gene data show CDR1 as MNHEY and CDR2 as SVGEGT. Deletions cut 2 bases from V and 2 bases from J, with 10 bases between. The CDR3 is 14 residues long. CDR3 bases: TGTGCCAGCAGTTACGGCCTGGAAGCCTACGAGCAGTACTTC. Its protein product is CASSYGLEAYEQYF.

This clonotype occurred a few times. CDR3 loop: CASQYVGLDSNQPQHF. CDR3 in DNA: TGTGCCAGCCAGTACGTGGGCCTGGACAGCAATCAGCCCCAGCATTTT. This chain connects TRBV28 to TRBJ1-5; no clear D gene. The CDR3 length is 16 residues. V lost 8 bases to trimming and J lost 1 base, with 18 bases between them. Per the germline V gene, CDR1 is MDHEN and CDR2 is SYDVKM.

This clonotype turned up a few times. This chain connects TRBV14 to TRBJ2-3; tentatively, D is TRBD1 or TRBD2 (6 bases each). CDR1 and CDR2 from the germline V gene are SGHDN and FVKESK. CDR3 length: 17 residues. Trimming pared 2 bases from V and 3 bases from J, leaving 18 bases between. For the CDR3, the DNA is TGTGCCAGCAGCCAAATCTCTAGCGCGAGGGGGACAGATACGCAGTATTTT. Translation gives CASSQISSARGTDTQYF.

This clonotype was counted a few times. J is TRBJ2-7 and V is TRBV21-1; the table's D call TRBD1 went unverified against the DNA. TRBV21-1 is marked as a pseudogene. The CDR3 spans 17 residues. Here the CDR3 DNA reads TGTGCCAGCAGCAAAGAGGCCCCCGGGACGGAATTATACGAGCAGTACTTC. As protein: CASSKEAPGTELYEQYF.